The rows below give T cell receptor beta chains drawn from one sample of a study of human T cells and chemical hapten exposure. MiXCR, run by TCRdb on the RACE reads, gives a single entry per CDR3 protein. This sample yields 300,000 to 350,000 distinct CDR3 sequences, of which roughly 6.9% are seen a single time; approximately 8% belongs to the top ten. The sample was whole blood, taken in connection with sensitization to the hapten diphenylcyclopropenone (DPC). All receptors derive from a woman under 30 with alopecia areata. Some clones in this sample may be carry-over from other donors' samples. The CDR3 runs from the conserved cysteine through the conserved F or W. D genes are given only for firm matches. The size entry is marked missing in some rows and otherwise reads once, few, many or a size class.

v_gene: TRBV6-2/TRBV6-3
j_gene: TRBJ1-5
abundance: NA
d_gene: NA
CDR3nt: TGTGCCAGCAGGAAGGGGAATAGCAATCAGCCCCAGCATTTT
CDR3aa: CASRKGNSNQPQHF

v_gene: TRBV5-6
j_gene: TRBJ2-3
abundance: NA
d_gene: TRBD2
CDR3nt: TGTGCCAGCAGCTTACCCCACGCGGGGGAGGGTACAGATACGCAGTATTTT
CDR3aa: CASSLPHAGEGTDTQYF

v_gene: TRBV27
j_gene: TRBJ2-1
abundance: many
d_gene: TRBD2
CDR3nt: TGTGCCAGCAGTTTAGCGGGGGGCTCCTACAATGAGCAGTTCTTC
CDR3aa: CASSLAGGSYNEQFF

v_gene: TRBV7-2
j_gene: TRBJ2-1
abundance: NA
d_gene: TRBD2
CDR3nt: TGTGCCAGCAGCTCTGCGGGGCTGGCGGGGGGTGCCTACAATGAGCAGTTCTTC
CDR3aa: CASSSAGLAGGAYNEQFF

v_gene: TRBV28
j_gene: TRBJ2-7
abundance: few
d_gene: NA
CDR3nt: TGTGCCAGCAGCCCATGGGCGGGACGAGGCTCCTACGAGCAGTACTTC
CDR3aa: CASSPWAGRGSYEQYF

v_gene: TRBV4-3
j_gene: TRBJ1-1
abundance: many
d_gene: NA
CDR3nt: TGCGCCAGCAGCTTACAGGGCTACAGCACTGAAGCTTTCTTT
CDR3aa: CASSLQGYSTEAFF

v_gene: TRBV20-1
j_gene: TRBJ2-1
abundance: few
d_gene: TRBD2
CDR3nt: TGCAGTGCTAGCCTACTAGCGGGGGGAGGGAATGAGCAGTTCTTC
CDR3aa: CSASLLAGGGNEQFF

v_gene: TRBV10-3
j_gene: TRBJ1-1
abundance: NA
d_gene: NA
CDR3nt: TGTGCCATCAGTGAGACTCGGGAAGCTTTCTTT
CDR3aa: CAISETREAFF

v_gene: TRBV7-8
j_gene: TRBJ2-4
abundance: many
d_gene: NA
CDR3nt: TGTGCCAGCAGCCCCAGACTAACCACCGAGGGCAGGAACATTCAGTACTTC
CDR3aa: CASSPRLTTEGRNIQYF

v_gene: TRBV27
j_gene: TRBJ1-5
abundance: few
d_gene: NA
CDR3nt: TGTGCCAGCAGTTTCTACGGAGGAGATCAGCCCCAGCATTTT
CDR3aa: CASSFYGGDQPQHF

v_gene: TRBV9
j_gene: TRBJ2-3
abundance: many
d_gene: NA
CDR3nt: TGTGCCAGCAGCTCAGGGGGGATTACTAGTGCAGATACGCAGTATTTT
CDR3aa: CASSSGGITSADTQYF

v_gene: TRBV28
j_gene: TRBJ1-1
abundance: few
d_gene: NA
CDR3nt: TGTGCCAGCAGTTTAGTCTCTTGGGGTGAAGCTTTCTTT
CDR3aa: CASSLVSWGEAFF

v_gene: TRBV6-5
j_gene: TRBJ2-7
abundance: NA
d_gene: NA
CDR3nt: TGTGCCAGCAGTTACGATAGATCTGGCACCTACGAGCAGTACTTC
CDR3aa: CASSYDRSGTYEQYF

v_gene: TRBV6-2/TRBV6-3
j_gene: TRBJ2-7
abundance: many
d_gene: NA
CDR3nt: TGTGCCAGCAGCCAGAGCTCCTACGAGCAGTACTTC
CDR3aa: CASSQSSYEQYF